The 29 T cell receptor beta chains below all came from one sample that was sequenced in a study of T cells in Graves' hyperthyroidism and ophthalmopathy (dated by TCRdb to the late 2010s). The library was prepared using multiplex PCR. Sequenced on an Illumina HiSeq 2000. TCR beta CDR3 regions were amplified from RNA transcripts. A first-round RT-PCR of the TCR CDR3 used the HTBI primer set with the Qiagen OneStep RT-PCR kit. The public reads were reprocessed in TCRdb via fastp at Q25 and MiXCR, keeping in-frame beta chains. CDR3 protein duplicates are merged, each entry listing the most common genes and DNA. Present in this sample are some 140,000 distinct CDR3 sequences, around 20% of which were seen just once. The ten largest clones take up 67% of the sample. The material sequenced was blood. These receptors were collected from a woman in her forties or fifties with Graves' hyperthyroidism that later progressed to Graves' ophthalmopathy.

Many counts were recorded for this clonotype. The chain links TRBV20-1 to TRBJ2-1; D is unclear. With 1 base removed from V and 8 bases from J, the gap between germline ends came to 12 bases. CDR1 is DFQATT and CDR2 is SNEGSKA in the germline V gene (reference sequence). CDR3 length: 13 residues. The CDR3 here is CSARVQSSHEQFF. In DNA, the CDR3 is TGCAGTGCTAGAGTACAATCCAGCCATGAGCAGTTCTTC.

The rearrangement joins TRBV29-1 to TRBJ2-7; D not resolved. V shed 6 bases and J shed 3 bases, with 12 bases lying between them. From germline, CDR1 is SQVTM and CDR2 ANQGSEA. This CDR3 has 12 residues. Here the CDR3 reads CSVAPSGYEQYF. In DNA, the CDR3 is TGCAGCGTAGCCCCGTCGGGCTACGAGCAGTACTTC.

This clonotype was observed many times. V and J are TRBV6-1 and TRBJ1-1, with unresolved D. The germline V gene encodes CDR1 MNHNS and CDR2 SASEGT. V was trimmed by 5 bases and J by 3 bases, leaving 13 bases between them. The CDR3 extends over 14 amino acids. The CDR3 here is CASSPPMADTEAFF. CDR3 DNA: TGTGCCAGCAGTCCCCCAATGGCGGACACTGAAGCTTTCTTT.

The CDR3 protein is CASSRQGASAPPTDTQYF. The DNA for the CDR3 is TGTGCCAGTAGTAGACAGGGGGCGTCGGCCCCCCCTACAGATACGCAGTATTTT. The rearrangement joins TRBV19 to TRBJ2-3, with 10 positions matching TRBD1. CDR1 is LNHDA, CDR2 SQIVND, per germline (reference sequence). The CDR3 spans 18 residues. Unmatched junction bases numbered 13, after V lost 4 bases and J lost 3 bases.

The genes are TRBV29-1 and TRBJ2-5, with D perhaps being TRBD1 or TRBD2 (5 bases each). The CDR3 is made up of 10 amino acids. The V gene's germline CDR1 is SQVTM and CDR2 ANQGSEA. Deletions cut 7 bases from V and 3 bases from J, with 6 bases between. This chain's CDR3 is CSGGEETQYF. The CDR3, as DNA: TGCAGCGGAGGGGAAGAGACCCAGTACTTC. Together with reference TRBV29-1 and TRBJ2-5, the CDR3 gives the full variable domain: SAVISQKPSRDICQRGTSLTIQCQVDSQVTMMFWYRQQPGQSLTLIATANQGSEATYESGFVIDKFPISRPNLTFSTLTVSNMSPEDSSIYLCSGGEETQYFGPGTRLLVL.

This clonotype has ten or more counts. The DNA for the CDR3 is TGTGCCAGCAGTTTTACTAGGCTTCCCTACGAGCAGTACTTC. It is translated as CASSFTRLPYEQYF. This chain connects TRBV28 to TRBJ2-7; perhaps TRBD2 as D (5 bases). This CDR3 contains 14 residues. Germline loops: CDR1 MDHEN, CDR2 SYDVKM. V lost 3 bases and J 2 bases, leaving 11 bases between the germline ends.

Many counts were recorded for this clonotype. V gene TRBV5-5 combines with J gene TRBJ2-1; 8 bases fit TRBD2. Trimming removed 0 bases from V and 4 bases from J; junction bases left unmatched: 6. From germline, CDR1 is SGHKS and CDR2 YYEKEE (reference sequence). CDR3 length: 16 residues. CDR3 sequence (DNA): TGTGCCAGCAGCTTGGAACCTAGCGGGCTGTACAATGAGCAGTTCTTC. It encodes CASSLEPSGLYNEQFF.

This clonotype was recorded many times. The J gene is TRBJ2-4, the V gene TRBV6-1, with 16 bases identical to TRBD2. The V gene's germline CDR1 is MNHNS and CDR2 SASEGT. The CDR3 covers 23 residues. J gave up 3 bases and V 10 bases, and 27 bases lay outside the gene matches. DNA of the CDR3: TGTGCCATCAAAGGACAGGCCTTCTCCGGGACTAGCGGGAGGGCCAAGGTCAAAAACATTCAGTACTTC. This encodes CAIKGQAFSGTSGRAKVKNIQYF.

In its sample, this clonotype was seen a few times. V and J are TRBV19 and TRBJ2-3; tentative D call: TRBD2 (5 bases). V was clipped by 6 bases and J by 3 bases, with 13 bases between them. The germline gives CDR1 LNHDA, CDR2 SQIVND (reference sequence). The CDR3 runs to 14 residues. The CDR3 sequence is CASSIKGSTDTQYF. The CDR3 DNA follows: TGTGCCAGTAGCATCAAAGGGAGTACAGATACGCAGTATTTT.

The table lists this clonotype with many counts. This sequence joins TRBV7-3 and TRBJ2-1, with 8 nucleotides matching TRBD2. Unmatched junction bases numbered 9, after V lost 0 bases and J lost 5 bases. CDR3 length equals 17 residues. Germline V gives CDR1 SGHTA, CDR2 FQGTGA. CDR3 DNA: TGTGCCAGCAGCTTAACCTCACCGGGAGGGGGTAACAATGAGCAGTTCTTC. It codes for CASSLTSPGGGNNEQFF.

V is TRBV30 and J is TRBJ2-2; 7 bases map to TRBD2. CDR3 length: 14 amino acids. V dropped 4 bases and J dropped 3; count of bases not matched to a gene: 5. Germline assignment: CDR1 GTSNPN and CDR2 SVGIG (reference sequence). CDR3 DNA sequence: TGTGCCTGGAAGGGGAGGGGCGACACCGGGGAGCTGTTTTTT. This codes for CAWKGRGDTGELFF.

In this sample, this clonotype turned up many times. The gene calls are TRBV7-2 and TRBJ2-2; weak D call: TRBD1 (5 bases). Deletions cut 3 bases from V and 1 base from J, with 9 bases between. The germline V gene has CDR1 SGHTA and CDR2 FQGNSA. CDR3 size: 15 residues. The CDR3 is CASSLMGLNTGELFF. Written as DNA, the CDR3 is TGTGCCAGCAGCTTGATGGGGCTGAACACCGGGGAGCTGTTTTTT.

This clonotype was seen more than once but under ten times. Written as DNA, the CDR3 is TGTGCCAGCAGCCCCCCTGGTCCGCAAGTCGCAGGCAGGACGTGCACAGATACGCAGTATTTT. The encoded protein is CASSPPGPQVAGRTCTDTQYF. The chain combines TRBV7-3 with TRBJ2-3; unclear D gene. Trimming removed 5 bases at V and 1 base at J, with 31 bases between. This CDR3 region has 21 residues. Per the germline V gene, CDR1 is SGHTA and CDR2 is FQGTGA.

In DNA form, the CDR3 reads TGCGGGAGCGGGAGGTTCACAGATACGCAGTATTTT. Encoded protein: CGSGRFTDTQYF. The chain is built from TRBV20-1 and TRBJ2-3, with 9 bases that match TRBD2. The CDR3 has 12 residues. Germline CDR1 reads DFQATT; CDR2 reads SNEGSKA (reference sequence).

This clonotype was counted ten times or more. The chain couples TRBV28 to TRBJ2-2; 12 bases fit TRBD1. The V and J ends lost 8 bases and 4 bases, in that order; junction bases with no gene match: 8. CDR3 length equals 16 residues. In germline, CDR1 is MDHEN, CDR2 SYDVKM. CDR3 nucleotide sequence: TGTGCCAGCCGCGGGACAGGGGGCGCCGGCACCGGGGAGCTGTTTTTT. Translated, it gives CASRGTGGAGTGELFF.

This clonotype was detected many times. This sequence joins TRBV5-6 and TRBJ2-7; D call uncertain. The CDR3 spans 15 residues. Germline loops: CDR1 SGHDT, CDR2 YYEEEE. With 1 base removed from V and 2 bases from J, the gap between germline ends came to 13 bases. DNA for the CDR3: TGTGCCAGCAGCTTGAGTGGTCCATCTACCTACGAGCAGTACTTC. It specifies CASSLSGPSTYEQYF.

There are many counts of this clonotype. The chain has TRBV5-1 and TRBJ1-4; TRBD1 is a possible D gene (5 bases). V was cut by 5 bases and J by 7 bases, with 12 bases left in between. Germline values: CDR1 SGHRS, CDR2 YFSETQ. This CDR3 has 13 residues. The CDR3: CASSRREGEKLFF. In DNA, the CDR3 is TGCGCCAGCAGTCGCAGGGAAGGTGAAAAACTGTTTTTT.

The sample holds many counts of this clonotype. This chain links TRBV5-6 with TRBJ2-1; the match to TRBD1 covers 8 bases. This CDR3 has 18 amino acids. V gave up 4 bases and J gave up 4 bases; unmatched junction bases: 16. Germline CDR1 reads SGHDT; CDR2 reads YYEEEE. In nucleotides, the CDR3 is TGTGCCAGCAGCCCCCTGGATTTCCGGGACAGGAGATACAATGAGCAGTTCTTC. It encodes CASSPLDFRDRRYNEQFF.

This rearrangement joins TRBV4-1 to TRBJ1-4; D gene ambiguous. The length of the CDR3 is 15 residues. The V end lost 4 bases, the J end lost 7 bases, and 16 bases lay between the germline ends. Germline CDR1 MGHRA, CDR2 YSYEKL. CDR3 in amino acids: CASSRLQTRGEKLFF. CDR3 sequence (DNA): TGCGCCAGCAGCCGACTACAGACTCGCGGTGAAAAACTGTTTTTT.

This clonotype was seen once. The chain couples TRBV10-2 to TRBJ2-7; D is undetermined. This CDR3 region has 12 residues. Germline lookup yields CDR1 WSHSY and CDR2 SAAADI. Trimming took 6 bases from V and 2 from J, leaving 8 bases between them. The chain's CDR3 is CASRPPTYEQYF. The CDR3 DNA reads as TGCGCCAGCAGGCCGCCGACCTACGAGCAGTACTTC.

There are a few counts of this clonotype. The chain recombines TRBV15 with TRBJ2-7; D not certain. CDR1 is LNHNV and CDR2 is YYDKDF in the germline V gene (reference sequence). The V end was cut by 2 bases, the J end by 5 bases, with 16 bases between. CDR3 length: 15 residues. CDR3: CATSRLVGFADEQYF. The CDR3 DNA is TGTGCCACCAGCAGATTAGTGGGGTTTGCCGACGAGCAGTACTTC.

The table lists this clonotype with many counts. The chain recombines TRBV11-2 with TRBJ1-5, with 7 bases identical to TRBD1. Per the germline V gene, CDR1 is SGHAT and CDR2 is FQNNGV. The CDR3 length is 13 residues. Trimming took 5 bases from V and 5 from J; bases not matched to a gene: 3. The CDR3 loop reads CASSRDRYQPQHF. CDR3 sequence (DNA): TGTGCCAGCAGCCGGGACAGATATCAGCCCCAGCATTTT.

This clonotype was seen ten or more times. V and J are TRBV28 and TRBJ1-5; D remains unclear. This CDR3 comprises 17 residues. The germline V and J ends were trimmed by 2 bases and 4 bases, with 18 bases remaining between them. The germline V gene has CDR1 MDHEN and CDR2 SYDVKM. The CDR3, as DNA: TGTGCCAGCAGTTTACGGGTGCAGGTAACTCCGAATCAGCCCCAGCATTTT. It translates to CASSLRVQVTPNQPQHF.

This clonotype was seen repeatedly, ten times or more. This chain joins TRBV6-1 and TRBJ1-2; D unclear. This CDR3 has 12 amino acids. Trimming stripped 5 bases from V and 4 bases from J, with 8 bases between. The germline V gene encodes CDR1 MNHNS and CDR2 SASEGT. CDR3 DNA sequence: TGTGCCAGCAGTTTGGCAGGCTATGGCTACACCTTC. This gives the protein CASSLAGYGYTF.

This clonotype was counted only a few times. The chain employs TRBV6-1 and TRBJ2-5; possible D gene TRBD1, 5 bases. CDR3 size: 17 residues. Trimming pared 4 bases from V and 5 bases from J, leaving 23 bases between. From germline, CDR1 is MNHNS and CDR2 SASEGT. CDR3 bases: TGTGCCAGCAGTGCATCACCCGGCCGTAACAGGCAGGAGACCCAGTACTTC. Protein sequence: CASSASPGRNRQETQYF.

The chain is built from TRBV18 and TRBJ1-2; no clear D. The CDR3 sequence is 13 residues long. Deletions cut 5 bases from V and 5 bases from J, with 12 bases between. CDR1 and CDR2 from the germline V gene are KGHSH and LQKENI. The DNA of the CDR3 is TGTGCCAGCTCAACCACCTCGGGTTATGGCTACACCTTC. Protein sequence: CASSTTSGYGYTF.

This sequence joins TRBV2 and TRBJ2-7; 8 positions agree with TRBD1. Germline V CDR1 and CDR2: SNHLY, FYNNEI. The CDR3 is 14 residues long. V lost 7 bases to trimming and J lost 4 bases; unmatched junction nucleotides: 9. The chain's CDR3 is CASNYDRGSYEQYF. In DNA, the CDR3 is TGTGCCAGCAACTACGACAGGGGTTCTTACGAGCAGTACTTC.

This rearrangement joins TRBV20-1 to TRBJ2-7, with TRBD2 matching over 11 bases. The CDR3 has 19 residues. CDR1 DFQATT and CDR2 SNEGSKA come from the germline V gene (reference sequence). V trimming: 2 bases; J trimming: 4 bases; junction bases outside the gene matches: 19. CDR3: CSARNPGVAGGAGLYEQYF. CDR3 coding DNA: TGCAGTGCTAGAAACCCTGGCGTAGCGGGAGGGGCGGGCCTTTACGAGCAGTACTTC.

The chain is built from TRBV6-5 and TRBJ2-3; TRBD2 matches at 8 bases. Germline CDR1 is MNHEY and CDR2 is SVGAGI. J was trimmed by 3 bases and V by 2 bases; bases with no gene match: 4. CDR3 length: 15 residues. CDR3 nucleotide sequence: TGTGCCAGCAGTTACCCCGGGAGGGGAACAGATACGCAGTATTTT. Translation: CASSYPGRGTDTQYF.